The T cell receptor (beta chain) described here comes from a study of shared clonotypes between healthy human individuals. Naive CD8 cells lacked CD45RO, underwent positive selection for CCR7 and left out terminally differentiated effector memory CD45RA+ cells. Sequenced by immunoSEQ multiplex PCR; TCRdb stores in-frame clones only, minus some. The top ten clones hold less than 2% of a sample with about 2.1 million clones, 93% of them seen once. The sequencing input was naive CD8+ T cells from PBMCs. The clonotype comes from a man aged 18 to 35 in good health. Some clones in this sample may be carry-over from other donors' samples.

This CDR3 reads CASSLDLGGGMYEQYF. The CDR3 bases are TGTGCCAGCAGCTTAGATCTCGGGGGAGGGATGTACGAGCAGTACTTC. V is TRBV11-2 and J is TRBJ2-7; 7 positions match TRBD2. The CDR3 is made up of 16 amino acids. Per germline, CDR1 SGHAT and CDR2 FQNNGV. V lost 0 bases and J lost 4; bases outside the gene matches: 9.